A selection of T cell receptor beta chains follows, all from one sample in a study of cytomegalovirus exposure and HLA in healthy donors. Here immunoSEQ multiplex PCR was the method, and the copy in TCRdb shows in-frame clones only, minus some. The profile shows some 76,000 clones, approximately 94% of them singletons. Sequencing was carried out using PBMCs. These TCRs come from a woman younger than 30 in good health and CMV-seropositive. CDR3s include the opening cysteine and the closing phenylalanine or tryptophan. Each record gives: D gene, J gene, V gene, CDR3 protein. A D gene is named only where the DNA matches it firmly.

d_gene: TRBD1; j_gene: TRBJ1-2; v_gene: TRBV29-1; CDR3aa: CSVQTGRDYGYTF
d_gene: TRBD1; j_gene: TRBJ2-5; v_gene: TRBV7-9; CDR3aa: CASSPDRAQETQYF
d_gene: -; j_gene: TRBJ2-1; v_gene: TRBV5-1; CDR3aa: CASSLSGSSYNEQFF
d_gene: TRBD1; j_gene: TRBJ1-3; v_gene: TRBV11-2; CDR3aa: CASSEYRGSGNTIYF
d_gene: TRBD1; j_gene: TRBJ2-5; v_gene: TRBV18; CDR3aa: CASSQTGGGETQYF
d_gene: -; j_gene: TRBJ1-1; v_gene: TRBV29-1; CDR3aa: CSVEVGPQGQNTEAFF
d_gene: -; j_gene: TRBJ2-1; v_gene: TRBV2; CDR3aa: CASSEPLRTEQFF
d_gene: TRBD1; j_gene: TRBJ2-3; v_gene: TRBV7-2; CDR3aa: CASSSDRGADTQYF
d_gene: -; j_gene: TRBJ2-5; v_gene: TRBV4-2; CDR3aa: CASSQDGDGSAHGETQYF
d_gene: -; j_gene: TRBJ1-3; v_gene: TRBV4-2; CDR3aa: CASSQDWRVEGNTIYF
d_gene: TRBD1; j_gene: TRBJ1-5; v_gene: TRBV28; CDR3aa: CASSQDRGVVTNQPQHF
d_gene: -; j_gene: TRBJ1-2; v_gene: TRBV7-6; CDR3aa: CASSPGLGLEDGYTF
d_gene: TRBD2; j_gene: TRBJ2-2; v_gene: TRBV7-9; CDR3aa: CASRKRGLLTGELFF
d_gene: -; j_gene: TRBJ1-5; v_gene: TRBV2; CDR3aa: CASSVSGDGQPQHF
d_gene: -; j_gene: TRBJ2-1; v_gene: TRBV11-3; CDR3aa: CASSQPVSDEQFF
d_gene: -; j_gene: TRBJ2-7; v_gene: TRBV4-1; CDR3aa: CASSQDRGAQTYEQYF
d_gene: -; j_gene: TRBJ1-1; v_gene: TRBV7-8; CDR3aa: CASSLEVRGAEAFF
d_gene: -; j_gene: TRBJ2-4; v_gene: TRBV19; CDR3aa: CASSRLALAKNIQYF
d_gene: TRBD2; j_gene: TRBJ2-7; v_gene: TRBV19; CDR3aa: CASSISASGNSYEQYF
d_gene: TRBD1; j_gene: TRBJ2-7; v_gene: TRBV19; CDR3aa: CASSETGERYEQYF
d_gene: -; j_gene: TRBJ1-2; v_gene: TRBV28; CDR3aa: CASTSSGLYYGYTF
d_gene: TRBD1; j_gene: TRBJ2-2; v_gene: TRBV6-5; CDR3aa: CASSQRTGSTGELFF
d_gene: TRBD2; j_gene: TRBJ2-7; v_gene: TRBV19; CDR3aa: CASSPGLAPEQYF
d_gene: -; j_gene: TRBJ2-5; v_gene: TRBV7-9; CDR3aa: CASSLIHVYGETQYF
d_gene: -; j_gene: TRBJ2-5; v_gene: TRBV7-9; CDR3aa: CASSLGSDTVRTQYF
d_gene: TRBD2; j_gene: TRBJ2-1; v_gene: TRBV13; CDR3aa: CASSLRLAGNSYNEQFF
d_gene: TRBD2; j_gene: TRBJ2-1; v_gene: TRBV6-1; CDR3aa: CASSGTSGSRLDEQFF
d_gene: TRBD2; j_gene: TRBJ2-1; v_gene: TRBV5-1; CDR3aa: CASSMGLAVSYNEQFF
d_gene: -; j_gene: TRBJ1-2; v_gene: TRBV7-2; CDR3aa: CASSLAGLDGYTF
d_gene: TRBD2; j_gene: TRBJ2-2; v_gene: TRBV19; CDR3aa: CASSTLAGSYTGELFF